Below, 21 T cell receptor beta chains from the same sample are listed, as sequenced in a study of glioma-infiltrating T cells after dendritic cell vaccination. Assay used: immunoSEQ multiplex PCR; TCRdb lists only in-frame clones, some missing. The profile shows 100,000 to 120,000 clones, around 89% of them singletons. Time point described: after dendritic cell vaccination, including at tumor progression/relapse. Sample: blood, taken after dendritic cell vaccination. The receptors were gathered from a human donor with glioblastoma.

A few counts support this clone. The chain couples TRBV6-1 to TRBJ1-6, with D uncertain. Germline V gene data show CDR1 as MNHNS and CDR2 as SASEGT. V shed 1 base and J shed 0 bases, with 7 bases lying between them. This CDR3 spans 16 amino acids. CDR3 sequence (DNA): TGTGCCAGCAGTGAAGACGGTAGCTCCTATAATTCACCCCTCCACTTT. It yields the protein CASSEDGSSYNSPLHF.

The J gene is TRBJ1-2, the V gene TRBV11-3, with 9 bases fitting TRBD1. J gave up 6 bases and V 3 bases, and 2 bases lay outside the gene matches. Germline assignment: CDR1 SGHNT and CDR2 YENEEA. CDR3 length: 13 residues. The CDR3 nucleotides are TGTGCCAGCAGCTTGGGACAGGGAGATGGCTACACCTTC. This gives the protein CASSLGQGDGYTF.

The chain joins TRBV6-5 to TRBJ1-6; possible D gene TRBD1, 6 bases. This CDR3 is built from 15 residues. Germline values: CDR1 MNHEY, CDR2 SVGAGI. Trimming stripped 2 bases from V and 2 bases from J, with 7 bases between. CDR3 in amino acids: CASSYGGPYNSPLHF. In DNA, the CDR3 is TGTGCCAGCAGTTACGGGGGCCCCTATAATTCACCCCTCCACTTT.

The chain employs TRBV4-2 and TRBJ1-6; TRBD1 matches 8 bases. The J segment lost 9 bases and the V segment lost 3 bases, leaving 10 bases of the junction unmatched. Germline V gene sequence: CDR1 LGHNA, CDR2 YNFKEQ. The CDR3 covers 16 residues. The CDR3 nucleotides read TGTGCCAGCAGCCAGACCGGGACAGGAGGGGGTTCACCCCTCCACTTT. As protein: CASSQTGTGGGSPLHF.

V usage is TRBV5-1 and J usage is TRBJ1-5; D call uncertain. The V end lost 0 bases, the J end lost 10 bases, and 11 bases lay between the germline ends. Germline V lookup: CDR1 SGHRS, CDR2 YFSETQ. CDR3 size: 13 residues. CDR3 bases: TGCGCCAGCAGCTTGGCTCCTGAGGGACCCCAGCATTTT. Residues: CASSLAPEGPQHF.

The chain combines TRBV19 with TRBJ2-7, with a tentative D call TRBD1 (6 bases). The length of the CDR3 is 16 residues. Germline V lookup: CDR1 LNHDA, CDR2 SQIVND (reference sequence). Trimming pared 4 bases from V and 3 bases from J, leaving 19 bases between. The CDR3 region is CASSRTLGTPDYEQYF. CDR3 DNA sequence: TGTGCCAGTAGTAGAACTTTAGGGACACCCGACTACGAGCAGTACTTC. Filled out from reference TRBV19 and TRBJ2-7, the complete variable domain reads DGGITQSPKYLFRKEGQNVTLSCEQNLNHDAMYWYRQDPGQGLRLIYYSQIVNDFQKGDIAEGYSVSREKKESFPLTVTSAQKNPTAFYLCASSRTLGTPDYEQYFGPGTRLTVT.

In this sample, this clone turned up a few times. V usage is TRBV12-5 and J usage is TRBJ1-2, with D possibly TRBD1 on 6 matching bases. The V end was cut by 1 base, the J end by 7 bases, with 10 bases between. The CDR3 has 13 residues. CDR1 LGHNT and CDR2 FRNRAP come from the germline V gene. In nucleotides, the CDR3 is TGTGCTAGTGGTTTGGATATACAGGGTGGCTACACCTTC. Translating gives CASGLDIQGGYTF.

Only one count was recorded for this clone. This rearrangement joins TRBV6-1 to TRBJ2-3; D not resolved. CDR3 length equals 14 residues. Germline V gives CDR1 MNHNS, CDR2 SASEGT. Trimming left V 5 bases short and J 6 bases short, with 15 bases between. The CDR3 reads CASSLRGPGDTQYF. DNA of the CDR3: TGTGCCAGCAGTCTTCGCGGCCCCGGGGATACGCAGTATTTT.

The chain uses TRBV27 and TRBJ1-2; unclear D gene. The CDR3 is 13 amino acids. The ends were cut back, 5 bases at V and 6 bases at J, with 13 bases in the middle. Germline-derived CDR1 and CDR2 are MNHEY and SMNVEV (reference sequence). CDR3 in amino acids: CASSPLGGHGYTF. The CDR3 coding sequence is TGTGCCAGCAGTCCCCTGGGTGGGCATGGCTACACCTTC.

V and J are TRBV5-4 and TRBJ2-3; TRBD1 matches 8 bases. From germline, CDR1 is SGHNT and CDR2 YYREEE (reference sequence). The V segment lost 4 bases and the J segment 4 bases; nucleotides outside the gene matches: 11. The CDR3 extends over 16 amino acids. CDR3 in amino acids: CASSRGTGLGADTQYF. The DNA of the CDR3 is TGTGCCAGCAGCCGCGGGACAGGTCTGGGTGCAGATACGCAGTATTTT.

This chain connects TRBV5-1 to TRBJ2-5; maybe TRBD1 (6 bases). The germline V gene has CDR1 SGHRS and CDR2 YFSETQ. CDR3 length equals 15 residues. Deletions cut 0 bases from V and 1 base from J, with 10 bases between. CDR3 nucleotide sequence: TGCGCCAGCAGCTTGGTCGGGGACATCCAAGAGACCCAGTACTTC. Translating gives CASSLVGDIQETQYF.

CDR3 DNA sequence: TGCAGCGTTGGGGTGAGAGACAACACAGATACGCAGTATTTT. Encoded protein: CSVGVRDNTDTQYF. The gene calls are TRBV29-1 and TRBJ2-3; D ambiguous. CDR1 and CDR2 (germline): SQVTM, ANQGSEA. This CDR3 contains 14 residues. V dropped 4 bases and J dropped 2 bases, with 13 bases sitting between them.

This clone was seen just once. The chain joins TRBV4-2 to TRBJ1-1; TRBD1 aligns across 9 bases. CDR3 length: 18 residues. Germline V gene sequence: CDR1 LGHNA, CDR2 YNFKEQ. J gave up 2 bases and V 0 bases, and 10 bases lay outside the gene matches. The CDR3 protein is CASSQEGQGMVGNTEAFF. The CDR3, as DNA: TGTGCCAGCAGCCAAGAGGGACAGGGTATGGTTGGCAACACTGAAGCTTTCTTT.

V gene TRBV27 combines with J gene TRBJ1-1; 9 nucleotides align to TRBD1. Trimming at V came to 4 bases and at J to 4 bases, leaving 4 bases not matched to a gene. The germline CDR1 and CDR2 sequences are MNHEY and SMNVEV (reference sequence). The CDR3 covers 14 residues. This CDR3 reads CASSWDRAGTEAFF. In DNA, the CDR3 is TGTGCCAGCAGTTGGGACAGGGCGGGCACTGAAGCTTTCTTT.

This chain joins TRBV5-4 and TRBJ1-1, with unresolved D. This CDR3 is built from 15 residues. V shed 0 bases and J shed 1 base, with 10 bases lying between them. Germline-derived CDR1 and CDR2 are SGHNT and YYREEE (reference sequence). Written as DNA, the CDR3 is TGTGCCAGCAGCTTGGCCGCCAGAGGGAACACTGAAGCTTTCTTT. Translating gives CASSLAARGNTEAFF.

This chain joins TRBV30 and TRBJ1-1; a weak D match, TRBD1 (5 bases). CDR3 length: 12 amino acids. Germline CDR1 GTSNPN, CDR2 SVGIG (reference sequence). V was cut by 7 bases and J by 7 bases, with 16 bases left in between. The CDR3 DNA reads as TGTGCCTTGGCCCAGGGTGACAGTGAAGCTTTCTTT. Translation: CALAQGDSEAFF.

The chain carries TRBV7-2 and TRBJ2-7, with D maybe TRBD2 (6 bases). There are 13 residues in the CDR3. Trimming pared 0 bases from V and 6 bases from J, leaving 9 bases between. From germline, CDR1 is SGHTA and CDR2 FQGNSA. DNA for the CDR3: TGTGCCAGCAGCTTAGCCAGGGAGGTCGAGCAGTACTTC. Translation: CASSLAREVEQYF.

The V and J genes are TRBV4-1 and TRBJ2-1, with 14 bases that match TRBD2. J gave up 10 bases and V 4 bases, and 15 bases lay outside the gene matches. Germline CDR1 MGHRA, CDR2 YSYEKL. The CDR3 has 18 amino acids. The CDR3, as DNA: TGCGCCAGCAGCCCATCGGAGGTAGGACTAGCGGGAGGAGGGGAGCAGTTCTTC. Protein product: CASSPSEVGLAGGGEQFF.

This chain uses TRBV18 with TRBJ1-2; weak D call: TRBD1 (6 bases). This CDR3 is 14 amino acids long. The germline CDR1 and CDR2 sequences are KGHSH and LQKENI. Trimming shortened V by 8 bases and J by 1 base, and 14 bases separated the two germline ends. CDR3 amino acids: CASARGANNYGYTF. The CDR3 nucleotides read TGTGCCAGCGCCCGGGGGGCAAATAACTATGGCTACACCTTC.

V is TRBV18 and J is TRBJ1-1; maybe TRBD1 (5 bases). V lost 3 bases, J lost 1 base, and 12 bases lay in between. The V gene's germline CDR1 is KGHSH and CDR2 LQKENI. This CDR3 spans 15 amino acids. For the CDR3, the DNA is TGTGCCAGCTCACCGCTACTCCAGGGGAACACTGAAGCTTTCTTT. Translating it yields CASSPLLQGNTEAFF.

The chain employs TRBV9 and TRBJ2-2; 9 bases align to TRBD2. Germline lookup yields CDR1 SGDLS and CDR2 YYNGEE. CDR3 length equals 16 residues. The V gene end was trimmed by 0 bases and the J gene end by 7 bases; junction bases not matched to a gene: 7. CDR3 bases: TGTGCCAGCAGCGTAGACCCGCGGGGGGGCGTCGGGGAGCTGTTTTTT. This gives the protein CASSVDPRGGVGELFF.